The 8 T cell receptor beta chains listed next were all sequenced from one sample in a study of shared clonotypes between healthy human individuals. The table came from immunoSEQ multiplex PCR; TCRdb's copy has only in-frame clones and leaves some out. The sample carries approximately 500,000 clones, 90% to 97% recorded once. The sample comprised naive CD4+ T cells sorted from blood. Subset in this sample: CD45RA+ positively selected. These receptors were taken from a woman aged 25 to 39 in good health.

The rearrangement uses TRBV5-1 and TRBJ1-1, with 7 bases that match TRBD1. CDR1 and CDR2 from the germline V gene are SGHRS and YFSETQ. With V trimmed by 3 bases and J by 5 bases, 7 bases remained unmatched. This CDR3 has 14 amino acids. CDR3 nucleotides: TGCGCCAGCAGCTCTACAGGGGCTCGGACTGAAGCTTTCTTT. This encodes CASSSTGARTEAFF.

V is TRBV5-6 and J is TRBJ2-7, with a weak D call TRBD2 (6 bases). The CDR3 covers 14 residues. Looked up from germline, CDR1 is SGHDT and CDR2 is YYEEEE. V was pared by 6 bases and J by 0 bases, with 13 bases between. The chain's CDR3 is CASNLRGSSYEQYF. CDR3 sequence (DNA): TGTGCCAGCAACTTACGGGGGAGCTCCTACGAGCAGTACTTC.

This clone was seen once. In DNA form, the CDR3 reads TGTGCCAGCAGTTACTCGATCCTCAGGGTCTCCTACGAGCAGTACTTC. Amino acids: CASSYSILRVSYEQYF. This chain joins TRBV6-5 and TRBJ2-7; D is perhaps TRBD1 (5 bases). The CDR3 covers 16 residues. Germline V lookup: CDR1 MNHEY, CDR2 SVGAGI. Trimming removed 0 bases from V and 0 bases from J, with 12 bases in between.

The rearrangement links TRBV2 to TRBJ2-7, with 8 bases matching TRBD1. The CDR3 spans 16 residues. Trimming removed 5 bases from V and 3 bases from J; junction bases left unmatched: 12. CDR1 is SNHLY, CDR2 FYNNEI, per germline. This chain's CDR3 is CASSQSRTGFDYEQYF. CDR3 bases: TGTGCCAGCAGTCAGAGTCGGACAGGGTTTGACTACGAGCAGTACTTC.

This chain links TRBV6-5 with TRBJ2-7; D tentatively reads TRBD1 or TRBD2 (5 bases each). V lost 2 bases to trimming and J lost 3 bases, with 11 bases between them. This CDR3 comprises 14 residues. Germline CDR1 is MNHEY and CDR2 is SVGAGI. CDR3 amino acids: CASSYARDLYEQYF. In nucleotides, the CDR3 is TGTGCCAGCAGTTACGCTAGGGACCTCTACGAGCAGTACTTC.

The rearrangement uses TRBV20-1 and TRBJ1-5; D gene ambiguous. The length of the CDR3 is 11 residues. The germline gives CDR1 DFQATT, CDR2 SNEGSKA (reference sequence). V was trimmed by 3 bases and J by 7 bases, leaving 7 bases between them. DNA of the CDR3: TGCAGTGCTAGTGATGGACAGCCCCAGCATTTT. Residues: CSASDGQPQHF.

The chain joins TRBV6-5 to TRBJ2-5; 8 nucleotides align to TRBD1. Germline CDR1 MNHEY, CDR2 SVGAGI. The CDR3 is 13 residues long. Unmatched junction bases numbered 5, after V lost 6 bases and J lost 5 bases. The CDR3 bases are TGTGCCAGCAGGCTCAGGGGGCTGGAGACCCAGTACTTC. Its protein product is CASRLRGLETQYF.

CDR3 nucleotides: TGTGCCAGCAGTTGGACAGGGTTCCTTGACAATGAGCAGTTCTTC. As protein: CASSWTGFLDNEQFF. This rearrangement joins TRBV6-5 to TRBJ2-1; TRBD1 matches 8 bases. J lost 5 bases, V lost 4 bases, and 7 bases had no gene match. This CDR3 comprises 15 residues. CDR1 and CDR2 from the germline V gene are MNHEY and SVGAGI.